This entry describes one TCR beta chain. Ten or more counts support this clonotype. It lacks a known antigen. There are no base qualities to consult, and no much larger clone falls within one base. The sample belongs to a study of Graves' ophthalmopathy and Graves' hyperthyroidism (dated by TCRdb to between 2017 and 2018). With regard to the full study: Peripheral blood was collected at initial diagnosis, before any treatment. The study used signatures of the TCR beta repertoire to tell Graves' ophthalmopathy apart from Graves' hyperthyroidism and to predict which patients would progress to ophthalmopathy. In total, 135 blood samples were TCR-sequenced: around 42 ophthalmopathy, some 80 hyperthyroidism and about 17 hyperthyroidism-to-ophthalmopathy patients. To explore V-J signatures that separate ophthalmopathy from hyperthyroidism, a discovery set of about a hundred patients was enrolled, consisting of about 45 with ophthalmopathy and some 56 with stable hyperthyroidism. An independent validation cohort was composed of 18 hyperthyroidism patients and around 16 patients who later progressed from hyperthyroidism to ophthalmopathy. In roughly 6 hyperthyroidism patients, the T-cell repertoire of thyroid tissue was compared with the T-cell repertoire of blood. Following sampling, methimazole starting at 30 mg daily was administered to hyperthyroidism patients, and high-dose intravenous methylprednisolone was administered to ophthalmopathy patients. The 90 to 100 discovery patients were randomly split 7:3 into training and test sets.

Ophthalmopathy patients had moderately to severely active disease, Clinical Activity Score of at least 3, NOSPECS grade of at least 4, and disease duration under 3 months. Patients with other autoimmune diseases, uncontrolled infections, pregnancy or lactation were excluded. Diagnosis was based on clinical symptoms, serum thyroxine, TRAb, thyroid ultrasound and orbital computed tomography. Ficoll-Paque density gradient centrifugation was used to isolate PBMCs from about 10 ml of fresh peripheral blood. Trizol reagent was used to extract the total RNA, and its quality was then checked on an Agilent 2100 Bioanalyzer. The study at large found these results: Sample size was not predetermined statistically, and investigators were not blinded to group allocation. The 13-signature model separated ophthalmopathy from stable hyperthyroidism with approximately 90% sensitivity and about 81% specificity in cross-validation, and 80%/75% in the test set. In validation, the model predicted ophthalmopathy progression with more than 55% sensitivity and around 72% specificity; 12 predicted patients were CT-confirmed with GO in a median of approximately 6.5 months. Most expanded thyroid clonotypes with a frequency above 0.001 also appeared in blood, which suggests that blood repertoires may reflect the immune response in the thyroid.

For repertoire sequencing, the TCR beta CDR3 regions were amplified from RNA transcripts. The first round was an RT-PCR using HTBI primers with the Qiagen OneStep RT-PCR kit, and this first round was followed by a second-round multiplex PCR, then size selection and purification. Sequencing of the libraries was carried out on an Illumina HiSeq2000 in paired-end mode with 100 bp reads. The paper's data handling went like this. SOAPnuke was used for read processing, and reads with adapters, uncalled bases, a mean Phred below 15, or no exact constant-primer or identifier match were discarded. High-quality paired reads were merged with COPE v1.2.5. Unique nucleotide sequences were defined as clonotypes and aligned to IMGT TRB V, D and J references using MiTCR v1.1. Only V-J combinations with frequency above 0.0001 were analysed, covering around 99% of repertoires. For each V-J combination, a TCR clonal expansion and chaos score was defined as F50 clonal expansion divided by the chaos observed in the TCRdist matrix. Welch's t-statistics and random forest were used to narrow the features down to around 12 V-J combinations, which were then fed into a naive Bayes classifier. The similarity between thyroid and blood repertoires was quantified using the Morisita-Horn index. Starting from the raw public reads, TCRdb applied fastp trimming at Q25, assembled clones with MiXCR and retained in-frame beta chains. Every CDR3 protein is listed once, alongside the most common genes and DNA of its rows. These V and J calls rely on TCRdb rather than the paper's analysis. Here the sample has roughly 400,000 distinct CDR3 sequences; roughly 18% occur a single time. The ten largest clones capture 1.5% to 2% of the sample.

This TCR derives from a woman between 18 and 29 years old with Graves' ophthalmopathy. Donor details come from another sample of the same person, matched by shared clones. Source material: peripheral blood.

The DNA sequence is TGCGCCAGCAGCCCCCGACAGGCTAATAATTCACCCCTCCACTTT. It translates as CASSPRQANNSPLHF. In this chain, TRBV4-3 is recombined with TRBJ1-6; the D gene is possibly TRBD1, with 6 bases matching. The junction carries 12 bases between V and J, which are trimmed by 4 bases and 5 bases respectively. Spanning cysteine to phenylalanine, the CDR3 consists of 15 amino acids. The DNA shown is the 45-base CDR3, in frame from base 1. The germline V gene provides CDR1 LGHNA and CDR2 YSLEER.